The 24 T cell receptor beta chains listed next were all sequenced from one sample in a study of cytomegalovirus exposure and HLA in healthy donors. Clones were read by immunoSEQ multiplex PCR, and TCRdb kept only the in-frame ones, dropping some. The profile shows 200,000 to 300,000 clones, around 91% of them singletons. Sequencing used PBMCs. The receptors were sampled from a woman aged 25 to 39 in good health and CMV-seronegative.

This rearrangement joins TRBV7-2 to TRBJ2-7; no clear D gene. The V and J ends lost 4 bases and 4 bases respectively, with 8 bases between them. The CDR3 is made up of 12 amino acids. Germline CDR1 is SGHTA and CDR2 is FQGNSA. CDR3 nucleotide sequence: TGTGCCAGCAGCTCTACATATTACGAGCAGTACTTC. Translation gives CASSSTYYEQYF.

The gene calls are TRBV2 and TRBJ2-3; D is possibly TRBD1 or TRBD2 (5 bases each). There are 15 residues in the CDR3. CDR1 is SNHLY and CDR2 is FYNNEI in the germline V gene. The V end was cut by 8 bases, the J end by 5 bases, with 20 bases between. CDR3: CASRTQGLRGDTQYF. The CDR3 nucleotides read TGTGCCAGCCGGACTCAGGGATTAAGAGGAGATACGCAGTATTTT.

The chain has TRBV29-1 and TRBJ2-3; a possible D gene is TRBD1 (6 bases). This CDR3 has 13 amino acids. Trimming took off 6 bases at V and 5 bases at J, with 15 bases between the two ends. Looked up from germline, CDR1 is SQVTM and CDR2 is ANQGSEA. This chain's CDR3 is CSVVGGSRDTQYF. The CDR3 nucleotides are TGCAGCGTCGTAGGGGGTTCGCGAGATACGCAGTATTTT.

This chain joins TRBV29-1 and TRBJ1-1, with a weak D call TRBD1 (5 bases). From germline, CDR1 is SQVTM and CDR2 ANQGSEA. CDR3 length equals 15 residues. The V gene lost 4 bases and the J gene lost 0 bases, with 15 bases spanning the gap. This CDR3 is CSVGREGPMNTEAFF. CDR3 nucleotide sequence: TGCAGCGTTGGCAGGGAGGGTCCAATGAACACTGAAGCTTTCTTT.

This clone showed up just once. The rearrangement uses TRBV19 and TRBJ2-7; 9 bases align to TRBD2. The germline gives CDR1 LNHDA, CDR2 SQIVND (reference sequence). This CDR3 comprises 15 residues. V shed 6 bases and J 5 bases; nucleotides not matched to a gene: 11. CDR3: CASRSGGRASDEQYF. The CDR3 DNA follows: TGTGCCAGTAGGAGCGGCGGGAGGGCCAGCGACGAGCAGTACTTC.

The chain uses TRBV27 and TRBJ2-7, with 7 positions matching TRBD2. With V trimmed by 5 bases and J by 1 base, 5 bases remained unmatched. Per germline, CDR1 MNHEY and CDR2 SMNVEV (reference sequence). The CDR3 contains 14 residues. CDR3 DNA: TGTGCCAGCAGTCTTCGGACTAGTTCCTACGAGCAGTACTTC. Translating gives CASSLRTSSYEQYF.

The rearrangement links TRBV6-1 to TRBJ2-7; 8 nucleotides agree with TRBD2. CDR3 length: 13 amino acids. Germline V lookup: CDR1 MNHNS, CDR2 SASEGT. With V trimmed by 1 base and J by 5 bases, 1 base remained unmatched. Written as DNA, the CDR3 is TGTGCCAGCAGTGAAGTGGGACTAGACGAGCAGTACTTC. This translates into CASSEVGLDEQYF.

This clone was picked up one time. The chain employs TRBV29-1 and TRBJ2-5, with D hard to call. The length of the CDR3 is 12 residues. V was pared by 3 bases and J by 1 base, with 6 bases between. The germline V gene encodes CDR1 SQVTM and CDR2 ANQGSEA. The CDR3 here is CSVESSQETQYF. The CDR3 bases are TGCAGCGTTGAGAGCAGCCAAGAGACCCAGTACTTC.

V and J are TRBV5-1 and TRBJ2-1; D may match TRBD1 or TRBD2 (5 bases each). The V and J ends lost 7 bases and 2 bases respectively, with 13 bases between them. Per germline, CDR1 SGHRS and CDR2 YFSETQ. The CDR3 contains 14 residues. The chain's CDR3 is CASRRDGAYNEQFF. DNA of the CDR3: TGCGCCAGCCGCCGGGACGGTGCCTACAATGAGCAGTTCTTC.

This clone appeared a single time. The same CDR3 arises from other DNA sequences in this sample as well. CDR3 sequence: CATSPGAYNEQFF. CDR3 bases: TGTGCCACCAGTCCCGGGGCATACAATGAGCAGTTCTTC. The chain carries TRBV15 and TRBJ2-1, with D possibly called TRBD1 or TRBD2 (5 bases each). CDR1 is LNHNV, CDR2 YYDKDF, per germline (reference sequence). The length of the CDR3 is 13 residues. Trimming removed 6 bases from V and 4 bases from J, with 10 bases in between.

J is TRBJ2-1 and V is TRBV28; D remains ambiguous. V shed 3 bases and J shed 4 bases, with 7 bases lying between them. The CDR3 spans 13 residues. Germline V CDR1 and CDR2: MDHEN, SYDVKM. CDR3 sequence (DNA): TGTGCCAGCAGTTTTGGGGTTTACAATGAGCAGTTCTTC. The encoded protein is CASSFGVYNEQFF.

In its sample, this clone was seen a few times. The chain links TRBV14 to TRBJ2-1; D is unclear. This CDR3 contains 15 residues. Germline V CDR1 and CDR2: SGHDN, FVKESK. V gave up 4 bases and J gave up 4 bases, with 14 bases separating them. The CDR3 reads CASSRRLPQYNEQFF. CDR3 nucleotides: TGTGCCAGCAGCCGCCGGCTCCCTCAATACAATGAGCAGTTCTTC.

The rearrangement uses TRBV6-5 and TRBJ1-2, with 7 bases aligning to TRBD1. This CDR3 has 13 residues. J lost 8 bases, V lost 6 bases, and 9 bases had no gene match. The germline CDR1 and CDR2 sequences are MNHEY and SVGAGI. This CDR3 reads CASRTGTARGYTF. CDR3 nucleotides: TGTGCCAGCAGAACCGGGACAGCGCGGGGCTACACCTTC.

In its sample, this clone was seen once. The chain joins TRBV10-3 to TRBJ2-5, with D possibly TRBD2 on 5 matching bases. CDR1 is ENHRY, CDR2 SYGVKD, per germline. Deletions cut 6 bases from V and 5 bases from J, with 7 bases between. The CDR3 runs 11 residues. In DNA, the CDR3 is TGTGCCATCAGGACGGGGGAGACCCAGTACTTC. This encodes CAIRTGETQYF.

This clone was seen a few times. The V and J genes are TRBV20-1 and TRBJ1-1; D uncertain. V was shortened by 6 bases and J by 6 bases, with 5 bases between the two germline ends. Per the germline V gene, CDR1 is DFQATT and CDR2 is SNEGSKA (reference sequence). This CDR3 has 9 amino acids. The CDR3 here is CSAPPEAFF. In nucleotides, the CDR3 is TGCAGTGCCCCTCCTGAAGCTTTCTTT.

The rearrangement joins TRBV5-1 to TRBJ2-7, with 9 bases aligning to TRBD1. CDR3 length: 14 residues. Germline-derived CDR1 and CDR2 are SGHRS and YFSETQ. Unmatched junction bases numbered 2, after V lost 2 bases and J lost 2 bases. The CDR3 sequence: CASSFGTGTYEQYF. CDR3 bases: TGCGCCAGCAGCTTCGGGACAGGGACCTACGAGCAGTACTTC.

The chain employs TRBV5-1 and TRBJ2-7; a possible D gene is TRBD1 (6 bases). The V end lost 0 bases, the J end lost 6 bases, and 7 bases lay between the germline ends. The CDR3 sequence is 12 residues long. The germline V gene encodes CDR1 SGHRS and CDR2 YFSETQ. The CDR3, as DNA: TGCGCCAGCAGCTTGGACAGGGCCGAGCAGTACTTC. Amino acid sequence: CASSLDRAEQYF.

This chain links TRBV2 with TRBJ2-7; 7 nucleotides agree with TRBD1. V shed 4 bases and J 3 bases; nucleotides not matched to a gene: 9. Germline CDR1 and CDR2: SNHLY and FYNNEI. This CDR3 is 15 amino acids long. The CDR3 DNA is TGTGCCAGCAGTGTTAGAGAGGGGGCGGACTACGAGCAGTACTTC. This encodes CASSVREGADYEQYF.

DNA of the CDR3: TGTGCCAGCAGCCTCGGACAGGGCTCCTATGGCTACACCTTC. Its protein product is CASSLGQGSYGYTF. This rearrangement joins TRBV11-2 to TRBJ1-2; TRBD1 aligns across 8 bases. The J segment lost 4 bases and the V segment lost 5 bases, leaving 6 bases of the junction unmatched. The CDR3 consists of 14 residues. Germline CDR1 SGHAT, CDR2 FQNNGV.

V is TRBV30 and J is TRBJ2-7, with a weak D call TRBD1 (5 bases). V shed 4 bases and J shed 7 bases, with 20 bases lying between them. The CDR3 runs 14 residues. CDR1 and CDR2 (germline): GTSNPN, SVGIG (reference sequence). In nucleotides, the CDR3 is TGTGCCTGGACAGGGCGGCGCGGCCTTCGGGAGCAGTACTTC. The encoded protein is CAWTGRRGLREQYF.

This clone was recorded once. The rearrangement joins TRBV29-1 to TRBJ1-1; the D is unclear. Germline CDR1 and CDR2: SQVTM and ANQGSEA. The CDR3 runs 11 residues. Trimming removed 7 bases from V and 4 bases from J, with 10 bases in between. CDR3 DNA sequence: TGCAGCGCCCCGGGAGGCACTGAAGCTTTCTTT. As protein: CSAPGGTEAFF. Supplemented by reference TRBV29-1 and TRBJ1-1, the full variable domain reads SAVISQKPSRDICQRGTSLTIQCQVDSQVTMMFWYRQQPGQSLTLIATANQGSEATYESGFVIDKFPISRPNLTFSTLTVSNMSPEDSSIYLCSAPGGTEAFFGQGTRLTVV.

The chain links TRBV13 to TRBJ2-3; D is perhaps TRBD1 (5 bases). The CDR3 is 12 amino acids. Germline CDR1 PRHDT, CDR2 FYEKMQ (reference sequence). Trimming removed 3 bases from V and 8 bases from J, with 9 bases in between. Here the CDR3 DNA reads TGTGCCAGCAGCTTGACAGAAGGTACGCAGTATTTT. This translates into CASSLTEGTQYF.

J is TRBJ2-7 and V is TRBV4-1; D call uncertain. This CDR3 comprises 13 residues. Germline CDR1 and CDR2: MGHRA and YSYEKL. Between the trimmed V and J ends, which lost 0 bases and 3 bases, there was a span of 6 bases. The CDR3 bases are TGCGCCAGCAGCCAAGACCTTGGCTACGAGCAGTACTTC. Translating gives CASSQDLGYEQYF.

The genes are TRBV11-1 and TRBJ2-3; a possible D gene is TRBD1 (6 bases). Germline V gene sequence: CDR1 SGHAT, CDR2 FQDESV (reference sequence). The CDR3 extends over 15 amino acids. V shed 4 bases and J shed 4 bases, with 15 bases lying between them. The CDR3 loop is CASSSSDSSADTQYF. CDR3 sequence (DNA): TGTGCCAGCAGCTCCTCGGACAGCTCGGCAGATACGCAGTATTTT.